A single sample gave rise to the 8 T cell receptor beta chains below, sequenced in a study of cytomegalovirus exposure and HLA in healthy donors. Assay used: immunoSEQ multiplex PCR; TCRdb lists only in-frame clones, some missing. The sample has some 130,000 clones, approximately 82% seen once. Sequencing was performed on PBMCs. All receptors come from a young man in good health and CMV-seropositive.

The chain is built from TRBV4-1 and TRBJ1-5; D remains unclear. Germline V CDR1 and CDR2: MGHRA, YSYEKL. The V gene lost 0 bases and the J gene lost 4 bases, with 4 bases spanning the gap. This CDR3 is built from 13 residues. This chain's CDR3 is CASSQDQNQPQHF. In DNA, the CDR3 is TGCGCCAGCAGCCAAGATCAAAATCAGCCCCAGCATTTT.

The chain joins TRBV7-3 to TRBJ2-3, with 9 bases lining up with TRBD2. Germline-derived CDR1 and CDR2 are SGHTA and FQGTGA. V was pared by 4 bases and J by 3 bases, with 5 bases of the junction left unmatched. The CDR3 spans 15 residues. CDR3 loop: CASSYSGGRTDTQYF. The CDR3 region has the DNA TGTGCCAGCAGCTATAGCGGGGGAAGGACAGATACGCAGTATTTT.

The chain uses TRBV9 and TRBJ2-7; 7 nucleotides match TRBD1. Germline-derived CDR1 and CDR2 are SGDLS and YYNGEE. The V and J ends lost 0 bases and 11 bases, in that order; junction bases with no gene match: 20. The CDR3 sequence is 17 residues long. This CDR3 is CASSVGGAGTASFPKYF. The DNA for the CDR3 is TGTGCCAGCAGCGTAGGGGGCGCCGGGACAGCTTCCTTCCCCAAGTACTTC.

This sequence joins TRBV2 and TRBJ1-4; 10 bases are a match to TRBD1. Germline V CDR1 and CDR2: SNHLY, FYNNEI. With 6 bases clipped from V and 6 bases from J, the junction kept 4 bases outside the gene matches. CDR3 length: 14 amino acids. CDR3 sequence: CASSLDRGHEKLFF. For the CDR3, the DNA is TGTGCCAGCAGCCTTGACAGGGGGCATGAAAAACTGTTTTTT.

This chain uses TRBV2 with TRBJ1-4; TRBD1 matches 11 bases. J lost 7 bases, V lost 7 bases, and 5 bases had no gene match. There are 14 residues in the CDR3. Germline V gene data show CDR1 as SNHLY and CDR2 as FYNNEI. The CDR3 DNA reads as TGTGCCAGCAAACCCGGGACAGGGGGTGAAAAACTGTTTTTT. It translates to CASKPGTGGEKLFF.

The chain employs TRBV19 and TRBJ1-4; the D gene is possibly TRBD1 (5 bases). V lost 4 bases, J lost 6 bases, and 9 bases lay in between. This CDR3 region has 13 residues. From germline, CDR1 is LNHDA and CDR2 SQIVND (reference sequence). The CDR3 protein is CASSTGYHEKLFF. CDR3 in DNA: TGTGCCAGTAGTACAGGGTATCATGAAAAACTGTTTTTT. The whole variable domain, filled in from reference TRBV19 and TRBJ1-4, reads DGGITQSPKYLFRKEGQNVTLSCEQNLNHDAMYWYRQDPGQGLRLIYYSQIVNDFQKGDIAEGYSVSREKKESFPLTVTSAQKNPTAFYLCASSTGYHEKLFFGSGTQLSVL.

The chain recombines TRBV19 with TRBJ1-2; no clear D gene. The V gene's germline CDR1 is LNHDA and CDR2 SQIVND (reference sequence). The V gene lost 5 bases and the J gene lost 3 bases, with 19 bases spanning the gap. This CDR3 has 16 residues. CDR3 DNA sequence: TGTGCCAGTAGTGGGCTGGGTCGGGGAACCCACTATGGCTACACCTTC. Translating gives CASSGLGRGTHYGYTF.

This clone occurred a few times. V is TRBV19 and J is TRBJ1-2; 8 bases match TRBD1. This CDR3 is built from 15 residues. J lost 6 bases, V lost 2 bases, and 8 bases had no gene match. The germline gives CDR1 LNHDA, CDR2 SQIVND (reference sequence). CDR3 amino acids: CASSIQGALWDGYTF. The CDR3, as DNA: TGTGCCAGTAGTATACAGGGGGCCTTGTGGGATGGCTACACCTTC.